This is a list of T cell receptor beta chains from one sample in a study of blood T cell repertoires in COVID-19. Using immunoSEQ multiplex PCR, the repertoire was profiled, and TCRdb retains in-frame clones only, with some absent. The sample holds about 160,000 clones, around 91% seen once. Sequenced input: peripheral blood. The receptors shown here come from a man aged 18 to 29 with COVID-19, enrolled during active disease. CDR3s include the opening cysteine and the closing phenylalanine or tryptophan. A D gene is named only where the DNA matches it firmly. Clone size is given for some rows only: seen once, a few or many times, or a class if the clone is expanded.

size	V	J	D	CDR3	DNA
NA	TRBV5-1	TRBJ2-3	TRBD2	CASSPGLAGKDTQYF	TGCGCCAGCAGCCCAGGACTAGCGGGAAAGGATACGCAGTATTTT
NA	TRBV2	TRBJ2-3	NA	CASSAAVASTDTQYF	TGTGCCAGCAGTGCCGCGGTAGCCAGCACAGATACGCAGTATTTT
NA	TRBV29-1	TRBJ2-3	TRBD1	CSVQTGGTDTQYF	TGCAGCGTCCAGACAGGGGGGACGGATACGCAGTATTTT
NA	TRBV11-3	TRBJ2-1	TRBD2	CASSSLAGGVNEQFF	TGTGCCAGCAGCTCATTAGCGGGAGGGGTCAATGAGCAGTTCTTC
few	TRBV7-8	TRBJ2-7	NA	CASSSGTLYEQYF	TGTGCCAGCAGCTCCGGGACTCTTTACGAGCAGTACTTC
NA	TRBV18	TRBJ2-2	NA	CASSPAGTTNTGELFF	TGTGCCAGCTCACCCGCCGGGACAACGAACACCGGGGAGCTGTTTTTT
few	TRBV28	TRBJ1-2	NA	CASSRTGFYGYTF	TGTGCCAGCAGTCGAACAGGTTTCTATGGCTACACCTTC
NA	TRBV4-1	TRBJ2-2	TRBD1	CASSGQGSTGELFF	TGCGCCAGCTCCGGACAGGGGAGCACCGGGGAGCTGTTTTTT
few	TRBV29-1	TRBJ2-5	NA	CSVDTGATKTQYF	TGCAGCGTTGACACAGGCGCGACGAAGACCCAGTACTTC
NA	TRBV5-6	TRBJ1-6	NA	CASSFGVRNSPLHF	TGTGCCAGCAGCTTCGGGGTACGGAATTCACCCCTCCACTTT
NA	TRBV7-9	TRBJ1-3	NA	CASSFVASSSGNTIYF	TGTGCCAGCAGCTTTGTGGCTAGTAGCTCTGGAAACACCATATATTTT
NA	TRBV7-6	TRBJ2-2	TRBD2	CASSERTSGVTGELFF	TGTGCCAGCAGCGAAAGAACTAGCGGGGTCACCGGGGAGCTGTTTTTT
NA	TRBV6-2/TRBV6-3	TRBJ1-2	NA	CASSKPGTDNYGYTF	TGTGCCAGCAGCAAACCCGGGACTGATAACTATGGCTACACCTTC
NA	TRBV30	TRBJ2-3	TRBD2	CAWTSGASTDTQYF	TGTGCCTGGACCAGCGGGGCGAGCACAGATACGCAGTATTTT
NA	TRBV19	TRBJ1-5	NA	CASSIVSGGRGNQPQHF	TGTGCCAGTAGTATCGTCTCGGGGGGGCGCGGCAATCAGCCCCAGCATTTT
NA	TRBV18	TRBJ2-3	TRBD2	CASSPRLADNTDTQYF	TGTGCCAGCTCACCACGGCTAGCGGATAACACAGATACGCAGTATTTT
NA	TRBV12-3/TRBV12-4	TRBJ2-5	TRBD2	CASIPGGEETQYF	TGTGCCAGCATCCCCGGGGGGGAAGAGACCCAGTACTTC
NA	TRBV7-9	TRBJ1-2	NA	CASSSLTGEGYGYTF	TGTGCCAGCAGCTCCCTGACAGGCGAGGGGTATGGCTACACCTTC
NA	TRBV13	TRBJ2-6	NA	CASSLGRGTDYSGANVLTF	TGTGCCAGCAGCTTAGGCCGGGGGACAGACTACTCTGGGGCCAACGTCCTGACTTTC
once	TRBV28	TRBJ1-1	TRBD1	CASGRDRLMNTEAFF	TGTGCCAGTGGCCGGGACAGGTTGATGAACACTGAAGCTTTCTTT
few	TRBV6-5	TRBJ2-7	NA	CASSTGTPSSYEQYF	TGTGCCAGCTCGACGGGGACTCCGAGCTCCTACGAGCAGTACTTC
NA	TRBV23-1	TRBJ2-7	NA	CASTRYEQYF	TGCGCCAGCACCCGCTACGAGCAGTACTTC
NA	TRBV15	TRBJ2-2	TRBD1	CATSRAGGGGELFF	TGTGCCACCAGCAGGGCAGGGGGTGGCGGGGAGCTGTTTTTT
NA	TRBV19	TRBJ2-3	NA	CASHGGSTDTQYF	TGTGCCAGCCATGGCGGTAGCACAGATACGCAGTATTTT
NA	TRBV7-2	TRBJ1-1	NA	CASSAGIFMNTEAFF	TGTGCCAGCAGCGCCGGTATCTTCATGAACACTGAAGCTTTCTTT
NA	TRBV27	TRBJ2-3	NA	CASSPHTDTQYF	TGTGCCAGCAGTCCTCACACGGATACGCAGTATTTT
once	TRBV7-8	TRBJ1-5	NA	CASSLVAGRNQPQHF	TGTGCCAGCAGCTTAGTAGCAGGGCGCAATCAGCCCCAGCATTTT
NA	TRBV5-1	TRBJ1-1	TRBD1	CASSSPRTGENTEAFF	TGCGCCAGCAGCTCCCCTCGGACAGGGGAGAACACTGAAGCTTTCTTT
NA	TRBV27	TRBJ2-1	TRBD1	CASSLQGAFNEQFF	TGTGCCAGCAGTTTACAGGGGGCGTTCAATGAGCAGTTCTTC
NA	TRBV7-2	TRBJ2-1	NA	CASSGTSWLNNEQFF	TGTGCCAGCAGCGGTACTTCGTGGTTAAACAATGAGCAGTTCTTC
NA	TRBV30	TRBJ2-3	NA	CAWSVRVPDTQYF	TGTGCCTGGAGTGTACGAGTCCCAGATACGCAGTATTTT
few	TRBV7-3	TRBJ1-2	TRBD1	CASSLTDRGDYGYTF	TGTGCCAGCAGCTTAACTGACAGGGGGGACTATGGCTACACCTTC
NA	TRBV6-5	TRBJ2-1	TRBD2	CASSYSRELFF	TGTGCCAGCAGTTACTCGCGGGAGCTGTTCTTC
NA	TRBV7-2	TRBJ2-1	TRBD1	CASSLAGGQGAGWYNEQFF	TGTGCCAGCAGCTTAGCTGGGGGACAGGGGGCAGGTTGGTACAATGAGCAGTTCTTC
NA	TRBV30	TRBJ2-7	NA	CAWSVRRDSYEQYF	TGTGCCTGGAGTGTACGCCGAGACAGCTACGAGCAGTACTTC
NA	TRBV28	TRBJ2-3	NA	CATGTSSPDTQYF	TGTGCCACCGGGACTTCTAGCCCAGATACGCAGTATTTT
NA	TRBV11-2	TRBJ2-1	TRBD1	CASRAAGTGNEQFF	TGTGCCAGCAGGGCTGCCGGGACAGGGAATGAGCAGTTCTTC
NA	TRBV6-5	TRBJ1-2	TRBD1	CASSRTGSYGYTF	TGTGCCAGCAGTAGGACAGGGTCCTATGGCTACACCTTC
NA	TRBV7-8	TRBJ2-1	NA	CASSATLGGSEQFF	TGTGCCAGCAGCGCAACCCTGGGGGGTTCTGAGCAGTTCTTC
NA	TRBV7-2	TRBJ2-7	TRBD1	CASSPRTGSVREQYF	TGTGCCAGCAGCCCAAGGACAGGGAGTGTAAGGGAGCAGTACTTC
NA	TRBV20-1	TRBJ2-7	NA	CSASNGERHEQYF	TGCAGTGCTAGTAACGGGGAGCGGCACGAGCAGTACTTC
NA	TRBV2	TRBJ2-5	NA	CASASGGAGTQYF	TGTGCCAGCGCCTCAGGTGGAGCGGGGACCCAGTACTTC
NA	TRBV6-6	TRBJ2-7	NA	CASSYPGSYSYEQYF	TGTGCCAGCAGTTACCCGGGGTCGTACTCCTACGAGCAGTACTTC
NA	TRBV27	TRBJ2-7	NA	CASTLGDEQYF	TGTGCCAGCACCCTAGGGGACGAGCAGTACTTC
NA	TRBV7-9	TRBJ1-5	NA	CASSSEQRQSNQPQHF	TGTGCCAGCAGCTCCGAACAGAGACAAAGCAATCAGCCCCAGCATTTT
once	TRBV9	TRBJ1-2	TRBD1	CASSVGDRAIRANYGYTF	TGTGCCAGCAGCGTAGGGGACAGGGCGATAAGAGCTAACTATGGCTACACCTTC
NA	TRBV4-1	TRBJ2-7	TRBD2	CASGRGVTSYEQYF	TGCGCCAGCGGGAGGGGCGTTACCTCCTACGAGCAGTACTTC
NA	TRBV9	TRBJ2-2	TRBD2	CASSPRLAGEVTGELFF	TGTGCCAGCAGCCCCCGACTAGCGGGAGAGGTCACCGGGGAGCTGTTTTTT
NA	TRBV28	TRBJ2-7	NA	CASSFLQTYEQYF	TGTGCCAGCAGTTTCTTGCAGACCTACGAGCAGTACTTC
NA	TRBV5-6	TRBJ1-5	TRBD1	CASSLGWDRGLPQHF	TGTGCCAGCAGCTTGGGATGGGACAGGGGTTTGCCCCAGCATTTT
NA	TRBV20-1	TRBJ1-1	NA	CSASLSVNTEAFF	TGCAGTGCTAGTCTATCGGTGAACACTGAAGCTTTCTTT
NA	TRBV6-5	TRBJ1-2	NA	CASRTRYFGGYTF	TGTGCCAGCAGGACACGCTACTTCGGTGGCTACACCTTC